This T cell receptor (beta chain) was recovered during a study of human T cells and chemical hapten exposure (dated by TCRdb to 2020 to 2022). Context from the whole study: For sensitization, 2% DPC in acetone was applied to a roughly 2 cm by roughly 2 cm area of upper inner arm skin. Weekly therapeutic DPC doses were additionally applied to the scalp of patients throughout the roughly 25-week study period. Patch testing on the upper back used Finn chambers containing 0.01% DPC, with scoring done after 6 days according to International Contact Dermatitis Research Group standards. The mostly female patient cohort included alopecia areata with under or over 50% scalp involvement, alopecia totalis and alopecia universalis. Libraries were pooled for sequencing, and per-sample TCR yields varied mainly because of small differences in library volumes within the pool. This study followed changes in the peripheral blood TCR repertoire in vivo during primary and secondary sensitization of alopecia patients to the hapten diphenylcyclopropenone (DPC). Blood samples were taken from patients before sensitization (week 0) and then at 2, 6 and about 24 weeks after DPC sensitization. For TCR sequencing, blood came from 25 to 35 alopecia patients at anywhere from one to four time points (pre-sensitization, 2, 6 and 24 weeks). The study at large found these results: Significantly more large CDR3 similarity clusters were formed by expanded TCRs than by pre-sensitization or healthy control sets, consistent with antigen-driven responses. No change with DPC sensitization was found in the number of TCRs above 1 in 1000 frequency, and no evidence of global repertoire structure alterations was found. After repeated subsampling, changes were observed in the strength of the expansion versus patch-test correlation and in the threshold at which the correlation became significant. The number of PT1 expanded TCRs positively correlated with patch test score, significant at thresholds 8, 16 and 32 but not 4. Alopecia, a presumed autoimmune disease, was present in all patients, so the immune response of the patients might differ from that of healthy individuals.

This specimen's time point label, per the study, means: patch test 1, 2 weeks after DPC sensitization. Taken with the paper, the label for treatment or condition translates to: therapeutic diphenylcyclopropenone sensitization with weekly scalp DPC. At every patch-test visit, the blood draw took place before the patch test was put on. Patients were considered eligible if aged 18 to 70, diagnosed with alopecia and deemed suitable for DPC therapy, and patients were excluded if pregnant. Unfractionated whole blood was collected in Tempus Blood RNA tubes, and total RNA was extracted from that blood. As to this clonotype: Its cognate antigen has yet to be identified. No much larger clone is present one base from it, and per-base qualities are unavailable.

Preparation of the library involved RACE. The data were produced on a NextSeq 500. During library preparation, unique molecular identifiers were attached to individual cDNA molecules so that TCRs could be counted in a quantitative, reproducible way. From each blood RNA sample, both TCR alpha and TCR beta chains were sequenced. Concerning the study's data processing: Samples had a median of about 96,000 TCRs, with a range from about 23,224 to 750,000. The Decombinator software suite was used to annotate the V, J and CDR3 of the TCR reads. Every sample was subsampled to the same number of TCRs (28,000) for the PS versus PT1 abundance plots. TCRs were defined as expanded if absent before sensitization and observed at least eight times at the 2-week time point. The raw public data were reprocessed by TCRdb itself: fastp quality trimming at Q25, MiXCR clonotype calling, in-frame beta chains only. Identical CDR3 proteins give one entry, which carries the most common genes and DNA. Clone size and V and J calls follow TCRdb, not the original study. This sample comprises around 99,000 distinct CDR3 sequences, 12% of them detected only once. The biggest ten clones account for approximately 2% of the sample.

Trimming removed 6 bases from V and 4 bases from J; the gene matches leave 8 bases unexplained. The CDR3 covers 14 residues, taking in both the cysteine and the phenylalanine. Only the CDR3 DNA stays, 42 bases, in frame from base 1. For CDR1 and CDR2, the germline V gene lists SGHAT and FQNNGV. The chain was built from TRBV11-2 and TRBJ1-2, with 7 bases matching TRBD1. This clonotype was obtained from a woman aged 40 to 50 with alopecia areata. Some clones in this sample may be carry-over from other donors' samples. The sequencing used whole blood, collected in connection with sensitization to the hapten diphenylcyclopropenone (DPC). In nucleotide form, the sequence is TGTGCCAGCAGTCATGACCGACAGGGCTATGGCTACACCTTC. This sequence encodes CASSHDRQGYGYTF. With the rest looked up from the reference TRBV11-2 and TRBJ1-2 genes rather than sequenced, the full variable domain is EAGVAQSPRYKIIEKRQSVAFWCNPISGHATLYWYQQILGQGPKLLIQFQNNGVVDDSQLPKDRFSAERLKGVDSTLKIQPAKLEDSAVYLCASSHDRQGYGYTFGSGTRLTVV.